The source of this T cell receptor beta chain is a study of blood T cell repertoires in COVID-19. Across the whole study: The United States, Italy and Spain supplied acute and convalescent COVID-19 samples.

Sequencing was performed with immunoSEQ multiplex PCR; in TCRdb, only in-frame clones are kept and a portion is missing. The repertoire holds around 230,000 clones, more than 70% seen once, with around 2.5% in the top ten. Across roughly 25 US areas, participants ranged in age from 18 to 89 years. The sequence was collected from a woman between 40 and 55 years old with acute COVID-19. The sequenced sample consisted of PBMCs or T cells enriched from blood (not recorded which).

CDR3 in amino acids: CASSPGGGKKLFF. Here the CDR3 DNA reads TGTGCCAGCAGCCCTGGGGGGGGGAAAAAACTGTTTTTT. The chain recombines TRBV5-4 with TRBJ1-4; tentative D call: TRBD1 (5 bases). There are 13 residues in the CDR3. Trimming removed 4 bases at V and 9 bases at J, with 13 bases between. Germline CDR1 is SGHNT and CDR2 is YYREEE (reference sequence).